The clone carrying this TCR beta chain was counted only a few times. The target antigen is unknown. The V segment lost 6 bases and the J segment 7 bases; nucleotides outside the gene matches: 3. CDR1 is SGHRS, CDR2 YFSETQ, per germline. CDR3 length: 13 residues. The sample belongs to a study of blood T cells in healthy people across ages. General study results and limits: Per million T cells, TCR beta diversity dropped roughly linearly as age increased. Naive CD4+ cell counts and diversity both ran higher in long-lived than in aged donors. Nothing was known about donor CMV status, and this possibly confounded expanded clonotype changes.

A second PCR of roughly 7 to 11 cycles used a sample-barcoded 5' primer and a J-beta primer mix. Carrying 12 random nucleotides, a template-switch adaptor labeled each individual cDNA molecule. In TCRdb, the 5' RACE reads were re-called with MiXCR into one record per CDR3 protein. The repertoire consists of about 640,000 distinct CDR3 sequences, with about 53% occurring once and the leading ten covering 30% to 40%. The sample was blood. This chain joins TRBV5-1 and TRBJ2-1; TRBD2 matches at 11 bases. The TCR was taken from a man in his fifties or sixties in good health. CDR3 coding DNA: TGCGCCAGCAAACTAGCGGGGGAAAATGAGCAGTTCTTC. This encodes CASKLAGENEQFF. The complete variable domain, with remaining parts taken from reference TRBV5-1 and TRBJ2-1, reads KAGVTQTPRYLIKTRGQQVTLSCSPISGHRSVSWYQQTPGQGLQFLFEYFSETQRNKGNFPGRFSGRQFSNSRSEMNVSTLELGDSALYLCASKLAGENEQFFGPGTRLTVL.